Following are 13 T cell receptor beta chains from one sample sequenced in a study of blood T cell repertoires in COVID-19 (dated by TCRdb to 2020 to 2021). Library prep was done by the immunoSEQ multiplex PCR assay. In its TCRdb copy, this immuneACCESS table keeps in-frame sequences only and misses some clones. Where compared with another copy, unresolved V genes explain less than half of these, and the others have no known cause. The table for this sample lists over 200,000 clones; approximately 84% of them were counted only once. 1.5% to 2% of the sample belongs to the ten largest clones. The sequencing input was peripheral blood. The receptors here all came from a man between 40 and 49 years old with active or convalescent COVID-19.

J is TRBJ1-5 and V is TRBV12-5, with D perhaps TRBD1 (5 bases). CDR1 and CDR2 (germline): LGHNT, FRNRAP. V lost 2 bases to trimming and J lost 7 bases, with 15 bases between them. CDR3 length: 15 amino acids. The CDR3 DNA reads TGTGCTAGTGGTTTGCCCCCTGCAGGGAACCAGCCCCAGCATTTT. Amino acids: CASGLPPAGNQPQHF.

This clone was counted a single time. CDR3 in DNA: TGCAGTGCTAGTCCCGGTCCGGGGGAAGCTTTCTTT. Translation gives CSASPGPGEAFF. The chain employs TRBV20-1 and TRBJ1-1, with D uncertain. The germline V gene has CDR1 DFQATT and CDR2 SNEGSKA (reference sequence). The CDR3 consists of 12 residues. Trimming took 3 bases from V and 8 from J, leaving 13 bases between them.

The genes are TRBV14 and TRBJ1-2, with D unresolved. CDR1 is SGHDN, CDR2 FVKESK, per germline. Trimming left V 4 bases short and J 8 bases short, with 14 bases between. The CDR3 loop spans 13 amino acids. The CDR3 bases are TGTGCCAGCAGCCTTACAGAAAGCGGAGGCTACACCTTC. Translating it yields CASSLTESGGYTF.

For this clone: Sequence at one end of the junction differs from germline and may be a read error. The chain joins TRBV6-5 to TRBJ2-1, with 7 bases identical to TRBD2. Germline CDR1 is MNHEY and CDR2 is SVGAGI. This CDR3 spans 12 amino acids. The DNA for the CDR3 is TGTGCCAGCGGATTAAGCGGGACGGGCGAACTCTTC. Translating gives CASGLSGTGELF.

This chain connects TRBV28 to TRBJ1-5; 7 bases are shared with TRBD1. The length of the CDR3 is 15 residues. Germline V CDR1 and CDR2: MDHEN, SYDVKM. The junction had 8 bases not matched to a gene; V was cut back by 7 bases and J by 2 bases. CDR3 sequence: CASMGGQAGNQPQHF. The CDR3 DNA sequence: TGTGCCAGCATGGGAGGACAGGCGGGCAATCAGCCCCAGCATTTT. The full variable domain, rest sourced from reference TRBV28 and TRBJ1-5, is DVKVTQSSRYLVKRTGEKVFLECVQDMDHENMFWYRQDPGLGLRLIYFSYDVKMKEKGDIPEGYSVSREKKERFSLILESASTNQTSMYLCASMGGQAGNQPQHFGDGTRLSIL.

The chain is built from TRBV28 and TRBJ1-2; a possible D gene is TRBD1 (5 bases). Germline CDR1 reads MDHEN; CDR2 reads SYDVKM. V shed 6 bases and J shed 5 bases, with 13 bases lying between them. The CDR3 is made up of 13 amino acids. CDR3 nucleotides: TGTGCCAGCAGATACCCTGGGGCATATGGCTACACCTTC. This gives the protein CASRYPGAYGYTF.

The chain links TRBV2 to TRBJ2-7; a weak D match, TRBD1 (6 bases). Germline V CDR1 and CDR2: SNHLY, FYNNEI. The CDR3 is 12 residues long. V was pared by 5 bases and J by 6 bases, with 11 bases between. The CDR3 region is CASSIGQSEQYF. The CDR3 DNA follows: TGTGCCAGCAGTATCGGACAGTCCGAGCAGTACTTC.

CDR3 sequence: CASSLPDSLSYEQYF. DNA for the CDR3: TGTGCCAGCAGCCTTCCAGACAGTCTCTCCTACGAGCAGTACTTC. The rearrangement uses TRBV14 and TRBJ2-7, with D maybe TRBD1 (5 bases). The V and J ends lost 4 bases and 0 bases respectively, with 13 bases between them. The germline CDR1 and CDR2 sequences are SGHDN and FVKESK. This CDR3 has 15 residues.

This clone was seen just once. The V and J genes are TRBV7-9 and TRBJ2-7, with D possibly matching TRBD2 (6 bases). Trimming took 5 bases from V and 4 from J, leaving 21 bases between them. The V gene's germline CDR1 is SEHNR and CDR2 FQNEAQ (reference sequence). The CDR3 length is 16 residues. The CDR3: CASSPRLSGGRYEQYF. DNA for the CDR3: TGTGCCAGCAGCCCCAGACTTTCCGGGGGTCGGTACGAGCAGTACTTC.

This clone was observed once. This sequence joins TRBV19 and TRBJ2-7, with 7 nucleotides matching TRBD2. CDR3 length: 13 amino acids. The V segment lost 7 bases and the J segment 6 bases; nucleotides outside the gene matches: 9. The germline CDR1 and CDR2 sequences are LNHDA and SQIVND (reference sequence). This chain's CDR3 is CASTWGGGGEQYF. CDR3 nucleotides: TGTGCCAGTACTTGGGGCGGCGGGGGCGAGCAGTACTTC.

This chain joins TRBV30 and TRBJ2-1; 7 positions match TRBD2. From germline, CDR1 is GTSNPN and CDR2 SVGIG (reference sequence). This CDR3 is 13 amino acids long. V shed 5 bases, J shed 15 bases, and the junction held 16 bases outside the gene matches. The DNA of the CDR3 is TGTGCCTGGCGGGGAGCTAGCGGTCCCCGAGGGTTCTTC. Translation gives CAWRGASGPRGFF.

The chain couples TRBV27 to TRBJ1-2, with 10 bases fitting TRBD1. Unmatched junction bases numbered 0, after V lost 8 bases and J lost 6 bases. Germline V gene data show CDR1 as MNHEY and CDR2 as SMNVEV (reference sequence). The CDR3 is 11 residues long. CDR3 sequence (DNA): TGTGCCAGCGGACAGGGGGATGGCTACACCTTC. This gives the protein CASGQGDGYTF.

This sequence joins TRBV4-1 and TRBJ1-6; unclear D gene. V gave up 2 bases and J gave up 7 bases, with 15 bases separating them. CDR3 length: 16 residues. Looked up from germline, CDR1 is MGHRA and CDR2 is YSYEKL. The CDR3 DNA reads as TGCGCCAGCAGCCAACCCCTGACCAGGTCGAATTCACCCCTCCACTTT. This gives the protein CASSQPLTRSNSPLHF.